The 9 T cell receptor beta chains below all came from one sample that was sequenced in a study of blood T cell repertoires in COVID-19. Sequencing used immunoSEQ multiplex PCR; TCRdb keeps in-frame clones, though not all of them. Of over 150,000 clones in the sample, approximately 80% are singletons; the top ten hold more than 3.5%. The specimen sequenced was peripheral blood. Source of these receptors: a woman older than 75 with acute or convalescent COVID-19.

The CDR3 spells CASSESGSGLRSNQPQHF. The CDR3 region has the DNA TGTGCCAGCAGTGAATCGGGTTCTGGACTCAGGAGCAATCAGCCCCAGCATTTT. The chain is built from TRBV2 and TRBJ1-5; no reliable D call. The V end was cut by 2 bases, the J end by 1 base, with 18 bases between. Germline V gene data show CDR1 as SNHLY and CDR2 as FYNNEI. The CDR3 extends over 18 amino acids.

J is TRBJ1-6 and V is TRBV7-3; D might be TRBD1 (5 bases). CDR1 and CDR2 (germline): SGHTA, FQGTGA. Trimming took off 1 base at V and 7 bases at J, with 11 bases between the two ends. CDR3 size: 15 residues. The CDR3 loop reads CASSLIVGGNSPLHF. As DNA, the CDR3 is TGTGCCAGCAGCTTAATTGTCGGGGGAAATTCACCCCTCCACTTT.

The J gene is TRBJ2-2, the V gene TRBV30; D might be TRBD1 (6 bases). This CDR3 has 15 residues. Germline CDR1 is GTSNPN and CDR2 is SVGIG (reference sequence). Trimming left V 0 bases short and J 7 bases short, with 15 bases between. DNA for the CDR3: TGTGCCTGGAGTGTAACGACAGGCTGGAGCGGGGAGCTGTTTTTT. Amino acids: CAWSVTTGWSGELFF.

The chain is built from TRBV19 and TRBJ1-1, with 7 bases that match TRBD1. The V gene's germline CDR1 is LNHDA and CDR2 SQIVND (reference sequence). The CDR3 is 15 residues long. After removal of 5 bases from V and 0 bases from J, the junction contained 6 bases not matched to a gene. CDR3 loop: CASSVGQRMNTEAFF. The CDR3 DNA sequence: TGTGCCAGTAGTGTGGGACAGAGAATGAACACTGAAGCTTTCTTT.

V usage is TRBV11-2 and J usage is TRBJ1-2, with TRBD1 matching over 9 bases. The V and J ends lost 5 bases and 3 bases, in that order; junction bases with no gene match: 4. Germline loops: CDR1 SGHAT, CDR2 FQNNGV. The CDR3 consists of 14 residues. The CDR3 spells CASSAGQGHYGYTF. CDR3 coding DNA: TGTGCCAGCAGCGCAGGACAGGGGCACTATGGCTACACCTTC.

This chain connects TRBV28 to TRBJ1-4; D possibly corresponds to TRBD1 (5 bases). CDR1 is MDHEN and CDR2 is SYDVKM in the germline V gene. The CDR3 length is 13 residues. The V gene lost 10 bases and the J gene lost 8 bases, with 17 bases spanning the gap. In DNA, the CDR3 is TGTGCCATTCGGGGGACTGGCACGGAAAAACTGTTTTTT. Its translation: CAIRGTGTEKLFF.

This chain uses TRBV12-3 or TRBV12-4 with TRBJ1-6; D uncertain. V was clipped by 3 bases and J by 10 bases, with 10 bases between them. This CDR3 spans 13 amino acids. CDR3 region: CASSLEERSPLHF. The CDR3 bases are TGTGCCAGCAGTTTGGAGGAACGGTCACCCCTCCACTTT.

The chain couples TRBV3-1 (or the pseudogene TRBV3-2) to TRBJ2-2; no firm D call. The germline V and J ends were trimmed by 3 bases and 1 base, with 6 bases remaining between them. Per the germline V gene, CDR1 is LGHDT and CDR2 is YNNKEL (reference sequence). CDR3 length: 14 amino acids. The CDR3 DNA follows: TGTGCCAGCAGCCAGAGCCAGAACACCGGGGAGCTGTTTTTT. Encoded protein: CASSQSQNTGELFF.

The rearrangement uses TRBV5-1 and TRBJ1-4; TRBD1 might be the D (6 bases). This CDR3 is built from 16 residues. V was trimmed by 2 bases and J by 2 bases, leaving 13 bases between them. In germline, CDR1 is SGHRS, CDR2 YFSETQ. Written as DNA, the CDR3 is TGCGCCAGCAGCTTAGGGGGACCTGGGACTAATGAAAAACTGTTTTTT. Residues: CASSLGGPGTNEKLFF.